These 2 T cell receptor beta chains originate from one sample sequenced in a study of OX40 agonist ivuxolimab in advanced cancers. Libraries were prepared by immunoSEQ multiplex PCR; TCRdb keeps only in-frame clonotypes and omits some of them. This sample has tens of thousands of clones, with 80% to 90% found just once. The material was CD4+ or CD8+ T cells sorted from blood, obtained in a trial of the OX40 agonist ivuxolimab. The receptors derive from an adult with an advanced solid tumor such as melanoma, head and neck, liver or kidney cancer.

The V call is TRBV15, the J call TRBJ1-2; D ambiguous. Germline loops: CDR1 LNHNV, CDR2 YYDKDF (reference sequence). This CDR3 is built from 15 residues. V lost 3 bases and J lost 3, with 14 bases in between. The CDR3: CATSRASFSDYGYTF. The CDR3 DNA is TGTGCCACCAGCAGGGCTTCCTTCTCTGACTATGGCTACACCTTC. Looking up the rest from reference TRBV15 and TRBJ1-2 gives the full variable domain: DAMVIQNPRYQVTQFGKPVTLSCSQTLNHNVMYWYQQKSSQAPKLLFHYYDKDFNNEADTPDNFQSRRPNTSFCFLDIRSPGLGDTAMYLCATSRASFSDYGYTFGSGTRLTVV.

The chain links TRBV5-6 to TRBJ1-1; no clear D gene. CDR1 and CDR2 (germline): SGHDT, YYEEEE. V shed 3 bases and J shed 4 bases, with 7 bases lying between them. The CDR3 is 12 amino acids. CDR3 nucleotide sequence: TGTGCCAGCAGCTCGGGCCTCACTGAAGCTTTCTTT. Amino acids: CASSSGLTEAFF. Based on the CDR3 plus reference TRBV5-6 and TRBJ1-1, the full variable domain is DAGVTQSPTHLIKTRGQQVTLRCSPKSGHDTVSWYQQALGQGPQFIFQYYEEEERQRGNFPDRFSGHQFPNYSSELNVNALLLGDSALYLCASSSGLTEAFFGQGTRLTVV.